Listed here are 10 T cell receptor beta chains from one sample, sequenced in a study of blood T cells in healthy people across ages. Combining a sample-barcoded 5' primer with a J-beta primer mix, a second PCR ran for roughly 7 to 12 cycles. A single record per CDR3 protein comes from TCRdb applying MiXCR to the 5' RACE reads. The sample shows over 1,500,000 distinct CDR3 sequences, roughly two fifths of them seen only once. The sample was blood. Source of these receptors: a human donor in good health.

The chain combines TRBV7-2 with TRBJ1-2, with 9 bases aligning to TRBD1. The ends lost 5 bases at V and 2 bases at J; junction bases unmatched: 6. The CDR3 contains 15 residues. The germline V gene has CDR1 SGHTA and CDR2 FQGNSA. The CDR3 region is CASSRTGGQNYGYTF. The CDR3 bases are TGTGCCAGCAGCCGAACAGGGGGCCAAAACTATGGCTACACCTTC.

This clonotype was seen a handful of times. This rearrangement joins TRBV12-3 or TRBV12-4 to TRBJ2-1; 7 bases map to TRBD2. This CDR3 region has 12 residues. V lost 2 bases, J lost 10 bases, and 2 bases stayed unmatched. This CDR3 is CASSLPGLEQFF. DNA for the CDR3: TGTGCCAGCAGTTTACCGGGACTAGAGCAGTTCTTC.

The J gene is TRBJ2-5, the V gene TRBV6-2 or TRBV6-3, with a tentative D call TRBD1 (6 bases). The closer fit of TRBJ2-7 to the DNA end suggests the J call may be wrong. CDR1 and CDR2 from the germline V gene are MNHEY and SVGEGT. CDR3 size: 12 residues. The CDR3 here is CANRNRVHEQYF. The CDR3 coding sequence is TGTGCCAACAGGAACAGGGTCCACGAGCAGTACTTC.

CDR3 nucleotide sequence: TGTGCCAGCAGCTCCTGTAATGAGCAGTTCTTC. This encodes CASSSCNEQFF. V gene TRBV7-8 combines with J gene TRBJ2-1; no clear D. V was pared by 4 bases and J by 7 bases, with 5 bases between. The CDR3 loop spans 11 amino acids. Germline V gene data show CDR1 as SGHVS and CDR2 as FQNEAQ.

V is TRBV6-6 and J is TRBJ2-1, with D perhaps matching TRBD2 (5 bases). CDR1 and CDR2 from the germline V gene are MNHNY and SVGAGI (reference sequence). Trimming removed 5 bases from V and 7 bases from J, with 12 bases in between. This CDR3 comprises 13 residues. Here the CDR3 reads CASSQDFINEQFF. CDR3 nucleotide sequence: TGTGCCAGCAGTCAGGACTTTATAAATGAGCAGTTCTTC.

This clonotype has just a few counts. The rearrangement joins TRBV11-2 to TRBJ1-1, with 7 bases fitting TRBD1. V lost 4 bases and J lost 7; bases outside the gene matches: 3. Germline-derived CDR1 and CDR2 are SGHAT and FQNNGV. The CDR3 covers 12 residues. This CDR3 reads CASSWDRSEAFF. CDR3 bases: TGTGCCAGCAGCTGGGACAGAAGTGAAGCTTTCTTT.

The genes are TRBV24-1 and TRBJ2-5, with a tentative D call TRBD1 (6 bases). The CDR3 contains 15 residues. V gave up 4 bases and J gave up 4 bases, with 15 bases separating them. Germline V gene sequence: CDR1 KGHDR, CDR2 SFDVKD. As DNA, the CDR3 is TGTGCCACCAGTGACTCAGGGGTCGGGCGAGAGACCCAGTACTTC. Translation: CATSDSGVGRETQYF.

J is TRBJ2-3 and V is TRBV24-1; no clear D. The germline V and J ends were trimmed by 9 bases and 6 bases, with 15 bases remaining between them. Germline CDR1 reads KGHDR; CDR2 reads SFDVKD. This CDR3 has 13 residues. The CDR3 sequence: CATAKVESDTQYF. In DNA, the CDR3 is TGTGCCACCGCCAAGGTCGAGTCGGATACGCAGTATTTT.

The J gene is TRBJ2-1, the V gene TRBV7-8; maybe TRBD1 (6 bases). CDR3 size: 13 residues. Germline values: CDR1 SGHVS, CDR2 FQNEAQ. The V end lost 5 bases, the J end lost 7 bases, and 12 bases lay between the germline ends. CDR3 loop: CASSTNRVNEQFF. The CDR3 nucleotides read TGTGCCAGCAGCACCAACAGGGTTAATGAGCAGTTCTTC.

CDR3 DNA: TGCGCCAGCAGCTTGGACGGCAGGGAAAGGTCACCCCTCCACTTT. This codes for CASSLDGRERSPLHF. This sequence joins TRBV5-1 and TRBJ1-6, with a weak D call TRBD1 (5 bases). Trimming removed 0 bases from V and 10 bases from J, with 14 bases in between. CDR1 and CDR2 (germline): SGHRS, YFSETQ. The CDR3 totals 15 residues.